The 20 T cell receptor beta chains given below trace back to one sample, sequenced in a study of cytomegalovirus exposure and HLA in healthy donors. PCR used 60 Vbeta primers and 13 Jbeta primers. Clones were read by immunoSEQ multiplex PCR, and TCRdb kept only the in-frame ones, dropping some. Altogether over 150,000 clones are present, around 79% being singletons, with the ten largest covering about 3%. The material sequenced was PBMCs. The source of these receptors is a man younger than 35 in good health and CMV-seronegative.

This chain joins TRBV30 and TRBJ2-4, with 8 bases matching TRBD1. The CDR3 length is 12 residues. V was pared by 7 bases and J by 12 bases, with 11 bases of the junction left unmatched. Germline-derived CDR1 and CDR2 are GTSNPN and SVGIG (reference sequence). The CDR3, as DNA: TGTGCCTCAGGACAGGGATGGGGCAGTCAGTACTTC. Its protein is CASGQGWGSQYF.

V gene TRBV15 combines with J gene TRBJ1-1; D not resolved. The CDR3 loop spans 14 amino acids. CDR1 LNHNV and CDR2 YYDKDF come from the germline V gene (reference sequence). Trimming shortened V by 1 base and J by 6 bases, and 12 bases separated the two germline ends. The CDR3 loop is CATSRASGSPEAFF. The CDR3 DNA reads TGTGCCACCAGCAGAGCTTCGGGGTCGCCTGAAGCTTTCTTT.

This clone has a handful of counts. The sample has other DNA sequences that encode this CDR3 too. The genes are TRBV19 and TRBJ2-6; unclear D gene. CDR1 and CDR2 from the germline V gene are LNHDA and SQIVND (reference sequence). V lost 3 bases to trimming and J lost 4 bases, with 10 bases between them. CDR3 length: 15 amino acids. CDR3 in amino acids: CASSIGGVGANVLTF. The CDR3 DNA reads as TGTGCCAGTAGTATCGGCGGAGTAGGGGCCAACGTCCTGACTTTC.

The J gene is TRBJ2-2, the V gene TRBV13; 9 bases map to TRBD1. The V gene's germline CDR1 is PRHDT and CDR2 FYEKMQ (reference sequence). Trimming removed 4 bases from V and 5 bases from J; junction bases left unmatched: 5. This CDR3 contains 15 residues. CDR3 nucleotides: TGTGCCAGCAGCTCCACAGGGGGCGGGACCGGGGAGCTGTTTTTT. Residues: CASSSTGGGTGELFF.

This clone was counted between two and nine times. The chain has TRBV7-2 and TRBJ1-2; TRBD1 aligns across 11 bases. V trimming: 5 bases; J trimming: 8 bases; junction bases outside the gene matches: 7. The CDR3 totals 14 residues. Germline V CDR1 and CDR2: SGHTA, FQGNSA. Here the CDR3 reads CASSLGQGVYGYTF. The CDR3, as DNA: TGTGCCAGCAGCCTGGGACAGGGGGTCTACGGCTACACCTTC.

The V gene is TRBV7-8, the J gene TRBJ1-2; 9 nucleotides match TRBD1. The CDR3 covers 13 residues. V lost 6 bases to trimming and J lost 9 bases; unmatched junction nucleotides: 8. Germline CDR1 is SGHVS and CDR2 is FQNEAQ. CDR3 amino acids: CASSFSGTGSYTF. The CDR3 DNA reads TGTGCCAGCAGTTTTTCCGGGACAGGGAGCTACACCTTC.

The CDR3 DNA reads as TGCGCCAGCAGCTTGGCGTCTAGCACAGATACGCAGTATTTT. As protein: CASSLASSTDTQYF. The chain has TRBV5-1 and TRBJ2-3; the D is unclear. V was trimmed by 0 bases and J by 0 bases, leaving 5 bases between them. There are 14 residues in the CDR3. Germline CDR1 reads SGHRS; CDR2 reads YFSETQ.

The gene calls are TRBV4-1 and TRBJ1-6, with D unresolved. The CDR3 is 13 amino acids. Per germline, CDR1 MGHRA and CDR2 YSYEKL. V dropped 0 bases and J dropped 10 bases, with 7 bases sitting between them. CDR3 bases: TGCGCCAGCAGCCAAGATGCGGAATCACCCCTCCACTTT. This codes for CASSQDAESPLHF.

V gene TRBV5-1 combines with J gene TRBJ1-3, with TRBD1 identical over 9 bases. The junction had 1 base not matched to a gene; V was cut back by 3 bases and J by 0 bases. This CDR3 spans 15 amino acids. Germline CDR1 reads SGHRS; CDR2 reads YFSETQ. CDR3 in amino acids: CASSSTGGSGNTIYF. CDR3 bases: TGCGCCAGCAGCTCGACAGGGGGCTCTGGAAACACCATATATTTT.

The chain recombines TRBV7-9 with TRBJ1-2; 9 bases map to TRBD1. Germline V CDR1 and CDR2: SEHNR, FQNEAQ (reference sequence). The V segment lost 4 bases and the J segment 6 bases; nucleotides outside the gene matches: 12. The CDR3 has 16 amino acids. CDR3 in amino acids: CASSYSGTGKSNGYTF. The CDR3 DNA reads TGTGCCAGCAGCTATTCCGGGACAGGGAAGTCAAATGGCTACACCTTC.

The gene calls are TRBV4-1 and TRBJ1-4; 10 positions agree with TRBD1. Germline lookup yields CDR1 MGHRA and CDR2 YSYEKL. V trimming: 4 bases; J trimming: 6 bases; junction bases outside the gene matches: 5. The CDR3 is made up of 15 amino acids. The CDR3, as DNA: TGCGCCAGCAGCCGACCGGGACAGGGGTATGAAAAACTGTTTTTT. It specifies CASSRPGQGYEKLFF.

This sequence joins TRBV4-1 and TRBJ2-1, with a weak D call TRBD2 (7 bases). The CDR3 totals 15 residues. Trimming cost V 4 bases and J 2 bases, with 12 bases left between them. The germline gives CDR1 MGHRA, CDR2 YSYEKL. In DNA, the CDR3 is TGCGCCAGCAGCCTAGGGGGGGACGCCTACAATGAGCAGTTCTTC. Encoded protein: CASSLGGDAYNEQFF.

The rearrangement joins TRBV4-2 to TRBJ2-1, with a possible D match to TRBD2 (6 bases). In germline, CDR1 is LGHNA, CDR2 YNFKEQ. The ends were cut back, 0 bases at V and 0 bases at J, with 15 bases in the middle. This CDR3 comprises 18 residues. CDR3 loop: CASSQDPLATYSYNEQFF. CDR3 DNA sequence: TGTGCCAGCAGCCAAGACCCCCTAGCGACATACTCCTACAATGAGCAGTTCTTC.

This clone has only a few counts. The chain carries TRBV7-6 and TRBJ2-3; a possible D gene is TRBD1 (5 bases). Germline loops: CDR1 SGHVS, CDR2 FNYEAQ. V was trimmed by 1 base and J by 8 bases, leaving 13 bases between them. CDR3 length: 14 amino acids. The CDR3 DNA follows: TGTGCCAGCAGCTTAGTACCAGGGCAGGGTACGCAGTATTTT. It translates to CASSLVPGQGTQYF.

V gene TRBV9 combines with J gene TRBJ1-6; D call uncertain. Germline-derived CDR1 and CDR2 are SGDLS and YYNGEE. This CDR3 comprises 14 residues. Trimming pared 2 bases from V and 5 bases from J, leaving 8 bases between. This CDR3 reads CASSVRVDNSPLHF. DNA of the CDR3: TGTGCCAGCAGCGTGCGGGTAGATAATTCACCCCTCCACTTT.

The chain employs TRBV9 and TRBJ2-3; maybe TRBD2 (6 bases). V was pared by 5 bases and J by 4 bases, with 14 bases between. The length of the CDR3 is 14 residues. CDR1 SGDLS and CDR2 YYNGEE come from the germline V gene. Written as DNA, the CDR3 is TGTGCCAGCAGGGGGCAGACGGGGGCAGATACGCAGTATTTT. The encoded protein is CASRGQTGADTQYF.

CDR3 nucleotide sequence: TGCAGTGCTAGTGATAGGGGTCCGTACTTC. Translation gives CSASDRGPYF. This chain joins TRBV20-1 and TRBJ2-7, with D possibly being TRBD1 (5 bases). The CDR3 runs 10 residues. Deletions cut 3 bases from V and 12 bases from J, with 12 bases between. In germline, CDR1 is DFQATT, CDR2 SNEGSKA (reference sequence).

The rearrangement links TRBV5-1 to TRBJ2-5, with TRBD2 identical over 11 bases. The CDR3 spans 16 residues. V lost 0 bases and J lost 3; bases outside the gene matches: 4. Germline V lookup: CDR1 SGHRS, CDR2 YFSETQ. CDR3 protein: CASSLVGSGGEETQYF. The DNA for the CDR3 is TGCGCCAGCAGCTTGGTCGGTAGCGGGGGGGAAGAGACCCAGTACTTC.

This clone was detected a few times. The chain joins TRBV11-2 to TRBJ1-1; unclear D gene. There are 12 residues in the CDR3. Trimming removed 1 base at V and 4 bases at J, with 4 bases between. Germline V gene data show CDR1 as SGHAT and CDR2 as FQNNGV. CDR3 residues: CASSLVRTEAFF. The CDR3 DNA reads TGTGCCAGCAGCTTAGTCCGCACTGAAGCTTTCTTT.

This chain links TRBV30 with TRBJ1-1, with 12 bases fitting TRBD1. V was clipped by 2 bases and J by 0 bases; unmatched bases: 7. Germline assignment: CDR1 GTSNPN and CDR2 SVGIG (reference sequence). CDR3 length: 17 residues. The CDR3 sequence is CAWSWGTGGLMNTEAFF. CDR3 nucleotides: TGTGCCTGGAGTTGGGGGACAGGGGGCCTAATGAACACTGAAGCTTTCTTT.